What follows describes a single T cell receptor (beta chain). Its antigen remains unidentified. TCRdb reanalysed the 5' RACE reads using MiXCR and keeps one entry per CDR3 protein. The table lists just over 350,000 distinct CDR3 sequences, approximately 22% of them singletons, with around 13% in the top ten. This entry belongs to a study of CD8 T cells in ankylosing spondylitis. Study-level points and caveats: Some of these motif variants have turned up before, in reports on reactive arthritis synovial fluid and blood. Researchers report that disease-linked clones proved CD8+ and relatively rare in peripheral blood. Enrichment of disease-linked clones was reportedly significant in matched ankylosing spondylitis synovial fluid. Blood from ankylosing spondylitis patients appeared to carry a characteristic roughly eight-variant TCR beta motif.

This CDR3 has 15 amino acids. CDR1 and CDR2 (germline): SEHNR, FQNEAQ (reference sequence). The V and J ends lost 5 bases and 3 bases, in that order; junction bases with no gene match: 10. The sequenced material came from blood, either unsorted or a sorted T cell fraction (not recorded which). The chain has TRBV7-9 and TRBJ2-7; TRBD2 matches 7 bases. The receptor was isolated from a male donor with ankylosing spondylitis or in good health (not recorded which). The CDR3 DNA is TGTGCCAGCAGCCGCCCGGGGGGTCCCGACTACGAGCAGTACTTC. Amino acid sequence: CASSRPGGPDYEQYF.